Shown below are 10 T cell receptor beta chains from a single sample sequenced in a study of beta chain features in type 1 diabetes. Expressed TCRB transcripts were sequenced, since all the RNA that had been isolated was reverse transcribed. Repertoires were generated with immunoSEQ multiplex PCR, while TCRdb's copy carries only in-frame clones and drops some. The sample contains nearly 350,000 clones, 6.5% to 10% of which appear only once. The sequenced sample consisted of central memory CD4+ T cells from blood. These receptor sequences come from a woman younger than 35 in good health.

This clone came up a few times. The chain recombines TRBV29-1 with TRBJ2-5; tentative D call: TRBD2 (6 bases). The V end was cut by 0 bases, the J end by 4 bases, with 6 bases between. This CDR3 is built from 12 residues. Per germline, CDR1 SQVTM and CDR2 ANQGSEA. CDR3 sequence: CSVEDGRETQYF. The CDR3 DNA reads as TGCAGCGTTGAAGACGGGAGAGAGACCCAGTACTTC.

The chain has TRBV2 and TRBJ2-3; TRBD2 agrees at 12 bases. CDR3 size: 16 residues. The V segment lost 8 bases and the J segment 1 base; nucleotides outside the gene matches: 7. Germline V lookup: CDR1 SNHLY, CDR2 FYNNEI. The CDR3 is CASEASGRARTDTQYF. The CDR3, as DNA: TGTGCCAGCGAGGCTAGCGGGAGGGCCCGCACAGATACGCAGTATTTT.

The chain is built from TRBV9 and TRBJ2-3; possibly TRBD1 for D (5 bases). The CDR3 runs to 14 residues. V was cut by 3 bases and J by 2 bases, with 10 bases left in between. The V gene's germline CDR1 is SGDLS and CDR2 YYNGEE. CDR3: CASSATVVTDTQYF. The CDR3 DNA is TGTGCCAGCAGCGCGACAGTAGTCACAGATACGCAGTATTTT. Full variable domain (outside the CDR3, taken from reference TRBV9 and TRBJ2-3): DSGVTQTPKHLITATGQRVTLRCSPRSGDLSVYWYQQSLDQGLQFLIQYYNGEERAKGNILERFSAQQFPDLHSELNLSSLELGDSALYFCASSATVVTDTQYFGPGTRLTVL.

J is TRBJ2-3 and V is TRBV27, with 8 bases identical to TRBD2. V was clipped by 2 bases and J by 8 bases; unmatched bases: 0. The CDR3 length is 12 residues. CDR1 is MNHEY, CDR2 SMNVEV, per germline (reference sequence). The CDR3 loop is CASSLTSGTQYF. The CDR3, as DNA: TGTGCCAGCAGTTTAACTAGCGGTACGCAGTATTTT.

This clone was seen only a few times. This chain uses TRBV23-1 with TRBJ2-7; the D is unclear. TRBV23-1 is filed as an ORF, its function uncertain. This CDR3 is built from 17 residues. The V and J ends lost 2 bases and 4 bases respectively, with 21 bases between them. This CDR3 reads CASSQNDWAPEEYEQYF. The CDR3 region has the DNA TGCGCCAGCAGTCAAAACGACTGGGCACCAGAAGAATACGAGCAGTACTTC.

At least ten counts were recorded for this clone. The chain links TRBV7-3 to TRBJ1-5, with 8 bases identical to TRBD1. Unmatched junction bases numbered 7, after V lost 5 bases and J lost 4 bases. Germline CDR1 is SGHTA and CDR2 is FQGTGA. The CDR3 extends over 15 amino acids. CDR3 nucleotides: TGTGCCAGCAGCACCAAGGACAGGGCTAATCAGCCCCAGCATTTT. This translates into CASSTKDRANQPQHF.

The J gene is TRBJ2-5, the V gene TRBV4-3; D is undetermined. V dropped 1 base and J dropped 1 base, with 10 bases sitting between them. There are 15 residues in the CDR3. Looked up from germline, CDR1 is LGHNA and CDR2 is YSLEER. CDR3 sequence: CASSQGSGPQETQYF. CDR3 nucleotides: TGCGCCAGCAGCCAAGGGTCAGGTCCCCAAGAGACCCAGTACTTC.

CDR3 sequence: CSVVVDGRAGTQYF. The DNA of the CDR3 is TGCAGCGTTGTGGTCGACGGGAGGGCAGGGACCCAGTACTTC. V gene TRBV29-1 combines with J gene TRBJ2-7, with 8 bases identical to TRBD2. The J call is in doubt because the DNA end fits TRBJ2-5 better. The germline CDR1 and CDR2 sequences are SQVTM and ANQGSEA. The CDR3 is 14 residues long.

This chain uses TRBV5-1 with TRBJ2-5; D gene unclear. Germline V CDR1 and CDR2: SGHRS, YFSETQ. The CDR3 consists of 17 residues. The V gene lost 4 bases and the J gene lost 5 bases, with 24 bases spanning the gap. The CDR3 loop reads CASSNVPLWDNRETQYF. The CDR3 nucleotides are TGCGCCAGCAGCAACGTCCCATTGTGGGATAATCGTGAGACCCAGTACTTC.

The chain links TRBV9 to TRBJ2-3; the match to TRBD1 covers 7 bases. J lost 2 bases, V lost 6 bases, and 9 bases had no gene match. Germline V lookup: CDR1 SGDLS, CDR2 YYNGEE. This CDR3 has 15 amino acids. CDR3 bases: TGTGCCAGCACCGGGCCGGGACAGCTCACAGATACGCAGTATTTT. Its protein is CASTGPGQLTDTQYF.